One sample yielded the 25 T cell receptor beta chains listed below, sequenced in a study of blood T cell repertoires in COVID-19. Only in-frame clones appear in the TCRdb table, and some are missing; sequencing was by immunoSEQ multiplex PCR. The sample holds tens of thousands of clones; more than 90% are singletons and the top ten take under 3%. The sequenced sample was peripheral blood. These TCRs come from a man aged 55 to 69 with acute or convalescent COVID-19.

The J gene is TRBJ2-4, the V gene TRBV28; 7 nucleotides align to TRBD2. Germline V gives CDR1 MDHEN, CDR2 SYDVKM. CDR3 length: 13 amino acids. V gave up 3 bases and J gave up 9 bases; unmatched junction bases: 5. The CDR3 coding sequence is TGTGCCAGCAGTTTGGGGGGGAGTGGCATTCAGTACTTC. This gives the protein CASSLGGSGIQYF.

The chain recombines TRBV29-1 with TRBJ1-2, with D perhaps TRBD1 (6 bases). The germline V gene encodes CDR1 SQVTM and CDR2 ANQGSEA. The CDR3 length is 14 residues. V was pared by 1 base and J by 7 bases, with 16 bases between. The CDR3 DNA reads TGCAGCGTTGAAGGAGAAGGGGGTCCCGGTGGCTACACCTTC. It translates to CSVEGEGGPGGYTF.

The CDR3 here is CASSPAGRSEKLFF. DNA of the CDR3: TGTGCCAGCTCACCGGCGGGACGGTCTGAAAAACTGTTTTTT. The chain combines TRBV18 with TRBJ1-4; a possible D gene is TRBD1 (5 bases). The V gene's germline CDR1 is KGHSH and CDR2 LQKENI. The CDR3 extends over 14 amino acids. Trimming stripped 3 bases from V and 7 bases from J, with 12 bases between.

This chain joins TRBV6-2 or TRBV6-3 and TRBJ2-5, with 12 bases matching TRBD2. Looked up from germline, CDR1 is MNHEY and CDR2 is SVGEGT. Trimming at V came to 6 bases and at J to 5 bases, leaving 4 bases not matched to a gene. The CDR3 length is 14 residues. The CDR3 here is CASRPSGRAETQYF. DNA of the CDR3: TGTGCCAGCAGACCTAGCGGGAGGGCCGAGACCCAGTACTTC.

CDR3 sequence: CASSFRRRDRSNKTGELFF. The CDR3 nucleotides read TGTGCCAGCAGCTTCAGGCGCCGGGACAGGTCTAATAAGACCGGGGAGCTGTTTTTT. The rearrangement uses TRBV7-9 and TRBJ2-2, with TRBD1 matching 8 bases. From germline, CDR1 is SEHNR and CDR2 FQNEAQ (reference sequence). V trimming: 3 bases; J trimming: 5 bases; junction bases outside the gene matches: 17. This CDR3 has 19 amino acids.

The chain uses TRBV10-3 and TRBJ2-2; 7 positions agree with TRBD1. The length of the CDR3 is 15 residues. Germline V gene lookup returns CDR1 ENHRY and CDR2 SYGVKD. V gave up 5 bases and J gave up 4 bases; unmatched junction bases: 7. The CDR3 nucleotides read TGTGCCATCAGTTTTAAGGGGGCGCCCACCGGGGAGCTGTTTTTT. Translating gives CAISFKGAPTGELFF.

The chain joins TRBV27 to TRBJ1-4, with TRBD1 identical over 7 bases. Germline CDR1 and CDR2: MNHEY and SMNVEV (reference sequence). The CDR3 length is 14 residues. The junction had 3 bases not matched to a gene; V was cut back by 3 bases and J by 5 bases. CDR3 sequence: CASSFTGVNEKLFF. The CDR3 nucleotides read TGTGCCAGCAGTTTCACAGGGGTAAATGAAAAACTGTTTTTT.

The chain carries TRBV12-3 or TRBV12-4 and TRBJ1-6; a possible D gene is TRBD1 (5 bases). Trimming cost V 6 bases and J 10 bases, with 13 bases left between them. The CDR3 spans 13 residues. The CDR3 nucleotides read TGTGCCAGCAGCTCCCGACAGCTATCACCCCTCCACTTT. Translation gives CASSSRQLSPLHF.

The chain has TRBV7-9 and TRBJ2-7; D perhaps matches TRBD2 (6 bases). This CDR3 region has 15 residues. Trimming removed 3 bases at V and 7 bases at J, with 19 bases between. CDR1 is SEHNR, CDR2 FQNEAQ, per germline (reference sequence). For the CDR3, the DNA is TGTGCCAGCAGCTTTCTTATCGGGGGAACGGGGGAGCAGTACTTC. Residues: CASSFLIGGTGEQYF.

V is TRBV3-1 (or the pseudogene TRBV3-2) and J is TRBJ2-7, with 9 nucleotides matching TRBD1. CDR1 and CDR2 from the germline V gene are LGHDT and YNNKEL (reference sequence). The CDR3 extends over 15 amino acids. Unmatched junction bases numbered 7, after V lost 3 bases and J lost 4 bases. CDR3 amino acids: CASSHDRGRGYEQYF. The CDR3 DNA reads TGTGCCAGCAGCCACGACAGGGGGAGAGGATACGAGCAGTACTTC.

The gene calls are TRBV27 and TRBJ2-5; TRBD2 matches at 7 bases. The V segment lost 5 bases and the J segment 7 bases; nucleotides outside the gene matches: 7. The CDR3 extends over 13 amino acids. CDR1 and CDR2 (germline): MNHEY, SMNVEV (reference sequence). CDR3 bases: TGTGCCAGCAGTGGAGGGTCGGGAGGGACCCAGTACTTC. The encoded protein is CASSGGSGGTQYF.

The chain combines TRBV2 with TRBJ2-2; no clear D gene. CDR1 and CDR2 from the germline V gene are SNHLY and FYNNEI. This CDR3 region has 14 residues. V was clipped by 7 bases and J by 4 bases, with 13 bases between them. CDR3 DNA sequence: TGTGCCAGCACTAAGCAAACGGGCACCGGGGAGCTGTTTTTT. Protein product: CASTKQTGTGELFF.

The genes are TRBV7-2 and TRBJ2-3, with 12 bases fitting TRBD2. This CDR3 region has 15 residues. Germline-derived CDR1 and CDR2 are SGHTA and FQGNSA. V trimming: 5 bases; J trimming: 3 bases; junction bases outside the gene matches: 3. CDR3 sequence (DNA): TGTGCCAGCAGCCCCACTAGCGGGAGGACAGATACGCAGTATTTT. Translated, it gives CASSPTSGRTDTQYF.

This clone appeared a single time. The chain links TRBV24-1 to TRBJ2-3; no clear D. V lost 5 bases to trimming and J lost 2 bases, with 7 bases between them. The CDR3 contains 13 residues. Looked up from germline, CDR1 is KGHDR and CDR2 is SFDVKD. The DNA for the CDR3 is TGTGCCACCAGTGCACGGTTCACAGATACGCAGTATTTT. It codes for CATSARFTDTQYF.

The genes are TRBV6-2 or TRBV6-3 and TRBJ2-7; 8 nucleotides line up with TRBD2. The germline gives CDR1 MNHEY, CDR2 SVGEGT. J gave up 6 bases and V 4 bases, and 11 bases lay outside the gene matches. The CDR3 sequence is 15 residues long. In DNA, the CDR3 is TGTGCCAGCAGTTCTCTCGGAGGGCTAGCGGGCGAGCAGTACTTC. Amino acids: CASSSLGGLAGEQYF.

The chain carries TRBV21-1 and TRBJ2-2; the tabulated D call, TRBD2, remains unverified against the DNA. TRBV21-1 is classified as a pseudogene. This CDR3 spans 19 amino acids. CDR3 DNA sequence: TGTGCCAGCATCACCCTTGAGACTAGCGGGGGACCACGGGCTGGGGAGCTGTTTTTT. It specifies CASITLETSGGPRAGELFF.

This clone appeared a single time. The DNA for the CDR3 is TGTGCCAGCAGTCCGAAGACGGGGGGCAAACTGTTTTTT. Translated: CASSPKTGGKLFF. The chain links TRBV28 to TRBJ1-4, with D possibly matching TRBD1 (6 bases). This CDR3 has 13 amino acids. Between the trimmed V and J ends, which lost 5 bases and 11 bases, there was a span of 15 bases. Germline CDR1 MDHEN, CDR2 SYDVKM. Combining the CDR3 with reference TRBV28 and TRBJ1-4 gives the whole variable domain DVKVTQSSRYLVKRTGEKVFLECVQDMDHENMFWYRQDPGLGLRLIYFSYDVKMKEKGDIPEGYSVSREKKERFSLILESASTNQTSMYLCASSPKTGGKLFFGSGTQLSVL.

The rearrangement links TRBV5-4 to TRBJ2-7, with 13 bases matching TRBD2. The CDR3 is made up of 16 amino acids. Germline V gives CDR1 SGHNT, CDR2 YYREEE (reference sequence). V lost 4 bases to trimming and J lost 4 bases; unmatched junction nucleotides: 8. CDR3 DNA: TGTGCCAGCAGCCGAGGACTAGCGGGAGAATGGTACGAGCAGTACTTC. This gives the protein CASSRGLAGEWYEQYF.

This clone came up once. V usage is TRBV7-2 and J usage is TRBJ2-7; perhaps TRBD1 as D (6 bases). Trimming shortened V by 5 bases and J by 2 bases, and 19 bases separated the two germline ends. Germline CDR1 and CDR2: SGHTA and FQGNSA. The CDR3 contains 16 residues. The CDR3 loop is CASSPRPGTQTYEQYF. CDR3 DNA: TGTGCCAGCAGCCCCCGTCCCGGGACACAGACCTACGAGCAGTACTTC. Using reference TRBV7-2 and TRBJ2-7 for the parts outside the CDR3, the full variable domain is GAGVSQSPSNKVTEKGKDVELRCDPISGHTALYWYRQSLGQGLEFLIYFQGNSAPDKSGLPSDRFSAERTGGSVSTLTIQRTQQEDSAVYLCASSPRPGTQTYEQYFGPGTRLTVT.

The J gene is TRBJ1-2, the V gene TRBV29-1; TRBD1 matches at 10 bases. This CDR3 has 14 amino acids. The germline V gene encodes CDR1 SQVTM and CDR2 ANQGSEA. Losses at the gene ends were 4 bases for V and 8 bases for J; bases not matched to a gene: 10. DNA of the CDR3: TGCAGCGTTGGTAAAGGGACAGGGGAAACCGGCTACACCTTC. Encoded protein: CSVGKGTGETGYTF.

The chain recombines TRBV30 with TRBJ2-4; tentatively, D is TRBD1 (6 bases). The CDR3 extends over 19 amino acids. With 0 bases removed from V and 5 bases from J, the gap between germline ends came to 26 bases. Germline CDR1 is GTSNPN and CDR2 is SVGIG (reference sequence). Here the CDR3 reads CAWSVYRPWTATGQNIQYF. In nucleotides, the CDR3 is TGTGCCTGGAGTGTATACCGTCCCTGGACAGCAACTGGGCAAAACATTCAGTACTTC.

The J gene is TRBJ2-7, the V gene TRBV6-5; weak D call: TRBD2 (7 bases). This CDR3 region has 15 residues. Trimming took 5 bases from V and 5 from J, leaving 19 bases between them. From germline, CDR1 is MNHEY and CDR2 SVGAGI. CDR3 bases: TGTGCCAGCAGTAGATACGAGCGGGACATGAACGAGCAGTACTTC. Its protein is CASSRYERDMNEQYF.

The J gene is TRBJ2-3, the V gene TRBV4-3; 7 nucleotides match TRBD1. Germline CDR1 is LGHNA and CDR2 is YSLEER. J was trimmed by 6 bases and V by 1 base; bases with no gene match: 19. The CDR3 loop spans 19 amino acids. The CDR3 sequence: CASSQATTSTGSLLDTQYF. Here the CDR3 DNA reads TGCGCCAGCAGCCAAGCGACCACCTCGACAGGGAGCCTCCTCGATACGCAGTATTTT.

The chain employs TRBV4-2 and TRBJ2-5, with 11 bases lining up with TRBD2. The J segment lost 5 bases and the V segment lost 3 bases, leaving 8 bases of the junction unmatched. The CDR3 spans 16 residues. From germline, CDR1 is LGHNA and CDR2 YNFKEQ. The CDR3 DNA follows: TGTGCCAGCAGCCACAGTAGCGGGGGGGATGAGGAGACCCAGTACTTC. Its protein is CASSHSSGGDEETQYF.

This clone showed up just once. The chain links TRBV7-2 to TRBJ2-3; maybe TRBD1 (6 bases). This CDR3 spans 15 amino acids. Germline V lookup: CDR1 SGHTA, CDR2 FQGNSA. The V end was cut by 5 bases, the J end by 2 bases, with 14 bases between. The CDR3 bases are TGTGCCAGCAGCCTAACCGGGACACACACAGATACGCAGTATTTT. It encodes CASSLTGTHTDTQYF.